Sequencing of this T cell receptor (beta chain) was carried out in a study of blood T cell repertoires in COVID-19. Overall study: Acute and convalescent COVID-19 samples came from the United States, Italy and Spain. PBMCs, B-cell-depleted T cells, or T cells provided the cDNA or gDNA that made up the material.

V lost 10 bases to trimming and J lost 0 bases, with 13 bases between them. The CDR3 is 13 amino acids. Germline CDR1 reads MDHEN; CDR2 reads SYDVKM. The method was immunoSEQ multiplex PCR; TCRdb's version includes in-frame clones alone and lacks a portion of them. The sample lists under 200,000 clones; roughly four fifths were seen once. Sample: peripheral blood. This receptor was obtained from a middle-aged woman with acute or convalescent COVID-19. The chain links TRBV28 to TRBJ2-7; D is ambiguous. CDR3 DNA: TGTGCCACCCTTCCCCCGAGCTCCTACGAGCAGTACTTC. It translates to CATLPPSSYEQYF.